This T cell receptor beta chain is from a study of monozygotic twins with inflammatory bowel disease. The CDR3 consists of 14 residues. Germline CDR1 and CDR2: KGHSH and LQKENI. Whole-study results and caveats: Relative clonotype sharing with others was diminished in IBD patients versus healthy twins, particularly with disease activity.

Input per TCR library consisted of 3500 ng of total RNA. Using eight separate reactions per sample, the authors generated cDNA. A 6-nucleotide sample barcode was carried by the UMIs, which template switching added. One entry per CDR3 protein, without DNA, is what TCRdb gives after re-calling the 5' RACE reads. The record lists about 43,000 distinct CDR3 sequences, of which the ten most abundant hold around 5.3%. Concerning this clonotype itself: The antigen is unknown.

Source material: blood. The receptor was derived from a human donor with ulcerative colitis or Crohn's disease, or a healthy co-twin of an affected twin (not recorded which). The V call is TRBV18, the J call TRBJ2-7. This CDR3 reads CASSPPGRVYEQYF.